This section outlines one TCR beta chain sequence together with its context. Every one of the donors was a healthy Caucasian. A universal primer site came from template switching; cDNA carried unique molecular identifiers. MiXCR was run by TCRdb on the 5' RACE reads, yielding one entry per CDR3 protein. This sample has 500,000 to 550,000 distinct CDR3 sequences, with 20% to 25% found just once. This sample is part of a study of identical twins. This same sample was also taken into another study, of yellow fever vaccine responses in identical twins. That work states: Twins' vaccine T cell response reportedly seemed partly convergent, partly personalized.

This receptor was obtained from a woman aged 18-29 years in good health. The sequencing sample was made of CD4+ T cells sorted from blood.

The CDR3 reads CASSQGTSSINTEAFF. CDR3 in DNA: TGTGCCAGCAGCCAAGGGACAAGCTCCATTAACACTGAAGCTTTCTTT. This chain joins TRBV7-8 and TRBJ1-1; a weak D match, TRBD1 (6 bases). This CDR3 comprises 16 residues. Trimming stripped 5 bases from V and 2 bases from J, with 18 bases between. Per germline, CDR1 SGHVS and CDR2 FQNEAQ.